Sequencing of this TCR beta chain was carried out in a study of T cells in Graves' hyperthyroidism and ophthalmopathy (dated 2019 in TCRdb). For context, the study as a whole: Peripheral blood was sampled at the time of initial diagnosis, prior to any treatment. The approximately 100 discovery patients were divided at random into training and test sets in a 7:3 ratio. The study also compared thyroid tissue and blood T-cell repertoires from several Graves' hyperthyroidism patients. To identify TCR V-J signatures that set the groups apart, the researchers used a discovery cohort of 90 to 100 patients, made up of 40 to 45 with Graves' ophthalmopathy and 57 with stable Graves' hyperthyroidism. Following sampling, methimazole starting at 30 mg daily was given to hyperthyroidism patients, and high-dose intravenous methylprednisolone was given to ophthalmopathy patients. The paper describes TCR Vbeta CDR3 sequencing of 130 to 150 peripheral blood samples, made up of under 50 ophthalmopathy patients, more than 70 hyperthyroidism patients and 17 progressor patients. Prospective prediction of ophthalmopathy was tested in an independent validation cohort consisting of 18 to 20 hyperthyroidism patients and 15 or so patients who later progressed to ophthalmopathy.

Ophthalmopathy patients had moderately to severely active disease, Clinical Activity Score of at least 3, NOSPECS grade of at least 4, and duration under 3 months. The study excluded patients with uncontrolled infections, other autoimmune diseases, pregnancy or lactation. Clinical symptoms, serum thyroxine and TRAb, thyroid ultrasound, and orbital computed tomography formed the basis for the diagnoses. PBMCs were separated from 8 to 10 ml of fresh peripheral blood using Ficoll-Paque density gradient centrifugation. Total RNA was extracted using Trizol reagent, and RNA quality was assessed on an Agilent 2100 Bioanalyzer. Spanning cysteine to phenylalanine, the CDR3 consists of 16 amino acids. The read is trimmed to its CDR3 DNA, 48 bases read in frame from base 1. From a lookup of the germline V gene, CDR1 and CDR2 are LGHNA and YNFKEQ. Clipping removes 1 base from V and 9 bases from J, with 7 as the unmatched junction base count.

This clonotype appeared a single time. Its antigen remains unidentified. No much larger clone is present one base from it, and per-base qualities are unavailable. Evidence from a single read is weak. The TCR beta CDR3 regions were amplified from the RNA transcripts. For the first round of RT-PCR on the TCR CDR3, the HTBI primer set was used together with the Qiagen OneStep RT-PCR kit. A second multiplex PCR round built the libraries, followed by size selection and purification. Libraries were sequenced paired-end with 100 bp reads on an Illumina HiSeq2000. In the authors' own workflow: Raw data were processed with SOAPnuke, discarding reads with adapters, uncalled bases, mean Phred below 15, or no exact constant-primer or identifier match. COPE v1.2.5 was used to merge high-quality paired reads, and clonotypes were defined as unique nucleotide sequences. MiTCR v1.1 was used to align clonotypes to the IMGT TRBV, TRBD and TRBJ reference segments. Analysis was restricted to V-J combinations with a frequency above 0.0001, which covered roughly 99% of repertoires. A TCS score was defined as the ratio of F50 (clonal expansion) to E x V (chaos), with BLOSUM62-based TCRdist applied between CDR3 peptides within each V-J. Welch's t-statistics and random forest reduced around 520 V-J features to roughly 13, which were used in a naive Bayes classifier (R e1071). Using fastp at Q25 and MiXCR, TCRdb reprocessed the public reads and kept productive beta chains. One record per CDR3 amino acid sequence lists the most common genes and DNA. TCRdb's processing, not the authors', yielded these V and J calls. Counted in this sample were some 350,000 distinct CDR3 sequences; around 15% of them appeared once. Jointly, the top ten make up under 25% of the sample.

Paper-wide results and their limitations: No statistical method was used to fix the sample size in advance, and group allocation was not hidden from the investigators. Ophthalmopathy was separated from stable hyperthyroidism by a 13 V-J signature model, with about 88% sensitivity and approximately 81% specificity obtained in cross-validation and 80%/75% obtained in testing. Blood samples also contained most of the expanded thyroid clonotypes (frequency above 0.001), which suggests that blood repertoires may reflect thyroid immune responses. During validation, the model predicted progression to ophthalmopathy a median of roughly 7.1 months ahead of onset, with roughly 65% sensitivity and around 73% specificity.

The sequence derives from a woman aged 55-69 years with Graves' ophthalmopathy. Sequenced: blood. The rearrangement combines TRBV4-2 with TRBJ2-1, with TRBD2 identical over 12 junction bases. The CDR3 has the sequence CASSQAGLAGQSEQFF. The DNA reads TGTGCCAGCAGCCAAGCCGGACTAGCGGGACAGAGTGAGCAGTTCTTC.